The source of this TCR beta chain is a study of response to subunit inactivated influenza vaccine. This CDR3 has 13 residues. Trimming cost V 9 bases and J 9 bases; bases outside gene matches: 3. Germline CDR1 reads KGHDR; CDR2 reads SFDVKD. Notes on the study in general: The authors suggested that every seasonal influenza vaccination recruits few new T cells.

TCRdb reprocessed the RT-PCR reads via MiXCR and lists one record per CDR3 protein. This table holds almost 600,000 distinct CDR3 sequences, about 14% found once. This clonotype was found a few times. Its antigen is unidentified. Sequencing was performed on PBMCs from blood, taken 11 to 12 days after vaccination. The chain joins TRBV24-1 to TRBJ2-1; 14 bases align to TRBD2. This TCR was recovered from a man aged 45-65 years who received an inactivated influenza vaccine. The CDR3 DNA sequence: TGTGCCACCCGGGGACTAGCGGGAGTTGAGCAGTTCTTC. Translated, it gives CATRGLAGVEQFF.